This TCR beta chain originates from a study of T cells in Graves' hyperthyroidism and ophthalmopathy. Concerning this clonotype: This sequence may be a read error, since a much larger clone differs from it by one base.

Per the germline V gene, CDR1 is MNHEY and CDR2 is SVGEGT. The CDR3 length is 14 residues. TCR beta CDR3 regions were amplified from RNA transcripts. In the first-round RT-PCR of the TCR CDR3, the HTBI primer set was used. One entry per CDR3 protein results from TCRdb running MiXCR on the multiplex PCR reads. Of approximately 400,000 distinct CDR3 sequences in the sample, less than 20% are singletons; the top ten hold 35% to 50%. Subjects with ophthalmopathy showed a Clinical Activity Score no lower than 3, a NOSPECS grade no lower than 4, and a duration shorter than 3 months. Clinicians diagnosed patients from clinical symptoms, serum thyroxine and TRAb, thyroid ultrasound and orbital computed tomography. It was 8 to 10 ml of fresh peripheral blood that supplied the PBMCs.

The genes are TRBV6-2 or TRBV6-3 and TRBJ1-2; D might be TRBD1 (5 bases). The sample comprised blood. This clonotype originated in a man between 18 and 29 years old with Graves' ophthalmopathy. In DNA, the CDR3 is TGTGCCAGCAGCTTAAGCGGGACGCTCTATGGCTGCACCTTC. Amino acids: CASSLSGTLYGCTF.